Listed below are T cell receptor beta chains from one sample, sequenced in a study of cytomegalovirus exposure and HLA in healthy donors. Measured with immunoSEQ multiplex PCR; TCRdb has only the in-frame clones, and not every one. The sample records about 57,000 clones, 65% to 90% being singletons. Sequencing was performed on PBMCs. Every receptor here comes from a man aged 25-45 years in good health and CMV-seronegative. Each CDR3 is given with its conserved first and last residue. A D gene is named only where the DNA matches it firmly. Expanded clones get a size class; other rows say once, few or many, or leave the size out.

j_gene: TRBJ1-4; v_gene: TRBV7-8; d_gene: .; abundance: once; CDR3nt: TGTGCCAGCAGCCCCCGGGCCATGGGAGGAGGTTTGGCTAATGAAAAACTGTTTTTT; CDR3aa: CASSPRAMGGGLANEKLFF
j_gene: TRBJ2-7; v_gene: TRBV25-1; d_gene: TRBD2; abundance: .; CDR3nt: TGTGCCAGCAGCCGCTCCCGACTAGCGGGAGTTGACGAGCAGTACTTC; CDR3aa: CASSRSRLAGVDEQYF
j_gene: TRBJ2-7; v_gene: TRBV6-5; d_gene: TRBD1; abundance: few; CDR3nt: TGTGCCAGCAGTTACTCTGGGACAGGGACCTACGAGCAGTACTTC; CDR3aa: CASSYSGTGTYEQYF
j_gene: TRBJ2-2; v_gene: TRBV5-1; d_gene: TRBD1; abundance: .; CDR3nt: TGCGCCAGCAGCTGGACAGGCGGGGAGCTGTTTTTT; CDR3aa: CASSWTGGELFF
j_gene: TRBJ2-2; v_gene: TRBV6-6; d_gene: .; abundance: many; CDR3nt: TGTGCCAGCATATTAAGCCCCGGGGTCACCGGGGAGCTGTTTTTT; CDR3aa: CASILSPGVTGELFF
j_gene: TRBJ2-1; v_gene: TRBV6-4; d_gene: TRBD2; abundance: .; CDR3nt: TGTGCCAGCAGTGAGACCGGGACTAGGCTATACAATGAGCAGTTCTTC; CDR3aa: CASSETGTRLYNEQFF
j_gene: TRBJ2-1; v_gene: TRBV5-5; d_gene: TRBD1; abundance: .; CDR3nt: TGTGCCAGCAGAGAGGGACAGGGGTACAATGAGCAGTTCTTC; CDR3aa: CASREGQGYNEQFF
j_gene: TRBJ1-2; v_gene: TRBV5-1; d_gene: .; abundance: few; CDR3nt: TGCGCCAGCAGCTTGGGACAGAACTATGGCTACACCTTC; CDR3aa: CASSLGQNYGYTF
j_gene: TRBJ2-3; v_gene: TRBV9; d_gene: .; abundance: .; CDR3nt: TGTGCCAGCAGCGTAGTCGGGAGCGGAGGGGATACGCAGTATTTT; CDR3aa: CASSVVGSGGDTQYF
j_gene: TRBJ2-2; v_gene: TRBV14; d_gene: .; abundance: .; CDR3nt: TGTGCCAGCAGCGGTCCGGACTCCTCGAACACCGGGGAGCTGTTTTTT; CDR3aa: CASSGPDSSNTGELFF
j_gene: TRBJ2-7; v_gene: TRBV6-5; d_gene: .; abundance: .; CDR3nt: TGTGCCAGCAGTACCACCTGGCCCCCCTACGAGCAGTACTTC; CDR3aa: CASSTTWPPYEQYF
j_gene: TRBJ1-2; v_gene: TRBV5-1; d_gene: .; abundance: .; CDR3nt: TGCGCCAGCAGCTTGGTAGCGGGGGCGCGTTCGAGCTACACCTTC; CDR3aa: CASSLVAGARSSYTF
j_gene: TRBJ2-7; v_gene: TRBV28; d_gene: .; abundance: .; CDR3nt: TGTGCCAGCACCGTTCCGGGGAGCCTCGTGTCGGAGCAGTACTTC; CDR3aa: CASTVPGSLVSEQYF
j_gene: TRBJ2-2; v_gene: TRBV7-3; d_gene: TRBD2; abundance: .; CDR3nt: TGTGCCAGCAGCTTAGGGCCTAGCGGGAGCACCGGGGAGCTGTTTTTT; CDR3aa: CASSLGPSGSTGELFF
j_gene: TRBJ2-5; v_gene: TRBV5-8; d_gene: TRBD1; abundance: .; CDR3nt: TGTGCCAGCAGCCCCGGGGACAGGGAGGGAGAGACCCAGTACTTC; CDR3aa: CASSPGDREGETQYF
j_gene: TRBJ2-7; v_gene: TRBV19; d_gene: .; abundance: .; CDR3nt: TGTGCCAGTAGTACCCCGTCAGGAACCTACTCCTACGAGCAGTACTTC; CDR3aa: CASSTPSGTYSYEQYF
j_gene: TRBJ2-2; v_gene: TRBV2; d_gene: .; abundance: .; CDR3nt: TGTGCCAGCAAGGAAGGGAGATGGACCGGGGAGCTGTTTTTT; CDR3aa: CASKEGRWTGELFF
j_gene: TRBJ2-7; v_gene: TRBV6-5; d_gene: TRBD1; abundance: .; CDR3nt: TGTGCCAGCAGTTGGGACAGGGGAACCTACGAGCAGTACTTC; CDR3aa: CASSWDRGTYEQYF
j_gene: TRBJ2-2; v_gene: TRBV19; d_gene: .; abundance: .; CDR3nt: TGTGCCAGTAGTATAGATCGGGTCGGGGAGCTGTTTTTT; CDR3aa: CASSIDRVGELFF
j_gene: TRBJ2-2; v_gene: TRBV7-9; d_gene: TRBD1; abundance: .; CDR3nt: TGTGCCAGCATCGTTCCCGGGACAGCGAACACCGGGGAGCTGTTTTTT; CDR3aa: CASIVPGTANTGELFF
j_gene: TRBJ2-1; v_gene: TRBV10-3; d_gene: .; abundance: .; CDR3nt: TGTGCCATCAGTGAGTCGACCGGGACACCCTACAATGAGCAGTTCTTC; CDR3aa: CAISESTGTPYNEQFF
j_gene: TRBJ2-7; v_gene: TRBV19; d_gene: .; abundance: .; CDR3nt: TGTGCCAGTAGTATTGGTCTGACAAGCTCCTACGAGCAGTACTTC; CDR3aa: CASSIGLTSSYEQYF
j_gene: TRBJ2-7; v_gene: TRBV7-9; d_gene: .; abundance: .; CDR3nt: TGTGCCAGCAGCTTGGTGATGGATGGACAGCACGAGCAGTACTTC; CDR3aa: CASSLVMDGQHEQYF
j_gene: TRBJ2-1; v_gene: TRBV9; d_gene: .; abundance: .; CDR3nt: TGTGCCAGCAGCGTGACGGGGGGCGACAATGAGCAGTTCTTC; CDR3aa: CASSVTGGDNEQFF
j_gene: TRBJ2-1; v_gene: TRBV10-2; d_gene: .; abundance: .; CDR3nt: TGCGCCAGCAGTGAGCTAGCGTCCTACAATGAGCAGTTCTTC; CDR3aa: CASSELASYNEQFF
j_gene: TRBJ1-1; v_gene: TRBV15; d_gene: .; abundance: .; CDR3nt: TGTGCCACCAGCAGAGAAACAGGGTTCACTGAAGCTTTCTTT; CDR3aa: CATSRETGFTEAFF
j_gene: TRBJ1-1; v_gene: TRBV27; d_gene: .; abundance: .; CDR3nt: TGTGCCAGCAGTGTAATTCGAGGGAACACTGAAGCTTTCTTT; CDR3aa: CASSVIRGNTEAFF
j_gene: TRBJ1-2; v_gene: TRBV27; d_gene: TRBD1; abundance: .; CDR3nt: TGTGCCAGCAGCCTTAGGACAGGAGGCTATGGCTACACCTTC; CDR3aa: CASSLRTGGYGYTF
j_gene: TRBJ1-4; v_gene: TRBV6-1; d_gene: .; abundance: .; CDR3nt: TGTGCCAGCAGAGAACCCTCCGGGATCAATGAAAAACTGTTTTTT; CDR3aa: CASREPSGINEKLFF
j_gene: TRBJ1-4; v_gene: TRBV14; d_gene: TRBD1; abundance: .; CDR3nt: TGTGCCAGCAGCCGCGACAGGGCGGGGGAAAAACTGTTTTTT; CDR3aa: CASSRDRAGEKLFF
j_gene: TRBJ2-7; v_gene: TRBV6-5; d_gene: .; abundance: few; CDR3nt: TGTGCCAGCAGTTACTCCTGGCAGGGCTCCTACGAGCAGTACTTC; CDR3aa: CASSYSWQGSYEQYF
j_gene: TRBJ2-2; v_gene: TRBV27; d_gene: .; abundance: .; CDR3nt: TGTGCCAGCAGTTTAGGGGACACCACCCGGGAGCTGTTTTTT; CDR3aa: CASSLGDTTRELFF
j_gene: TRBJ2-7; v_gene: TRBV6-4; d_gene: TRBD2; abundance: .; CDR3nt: TGTGCCAGCAGATCGGTCGAAGCGGGGGGCCTTTACGAGCAGTACTTC; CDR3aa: CASRSVEAGGLYEQYF
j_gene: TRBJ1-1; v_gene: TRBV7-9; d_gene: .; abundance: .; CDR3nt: TGTTCCAGCAGCTTAACGGTCTCGGCAGGAACTGAAGCTTTCTTT; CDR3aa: CSSSLTVSAGTEAFF
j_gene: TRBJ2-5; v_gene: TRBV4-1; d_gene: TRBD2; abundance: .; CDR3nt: TGCGCCAGCAGCGCACGAATAGCGGGAGAAGAGACCCAGTACTTC; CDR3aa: CASSARIAGEETQYF
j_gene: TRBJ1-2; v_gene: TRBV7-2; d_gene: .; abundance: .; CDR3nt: TGTGCCAGCAGCTTGACAGTTCCCCTTAACTATGGCTACACCTTC; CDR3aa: CASSLTVPLNYGYTF
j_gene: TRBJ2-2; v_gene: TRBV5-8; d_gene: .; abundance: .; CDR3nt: TGTGCCAGCAGCTTGGCGAGTGCCTACACCGGGGAGCTGTTTTTT; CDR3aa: CASSLASAYTGELFF
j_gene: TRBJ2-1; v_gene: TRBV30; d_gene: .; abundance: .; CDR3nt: TGTGCCTGGAGTGTGTCATTCCCCAATGAGCAGTTCTTC; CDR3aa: CAWSVSFPNEQFF
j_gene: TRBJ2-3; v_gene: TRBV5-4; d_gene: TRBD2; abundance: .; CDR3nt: TGTGCCAGCAGACCCAGCGGGATAAGCACAGATACGCAGTATTTT; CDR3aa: CASRPSGISTDTQYF
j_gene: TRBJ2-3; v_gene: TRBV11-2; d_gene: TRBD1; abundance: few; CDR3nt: TGTGCCAGCAGCTCCCTCAGGGGGACGGGAGATACGCAGTATTTT; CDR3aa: CASSSLRGTGDTQYF
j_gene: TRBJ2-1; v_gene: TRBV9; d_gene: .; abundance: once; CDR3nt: TGTGCCAGCAGCGTTGCCAGCTCCTACAATGAGCAGTTCTTC; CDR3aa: CASSVASSYNEQFF
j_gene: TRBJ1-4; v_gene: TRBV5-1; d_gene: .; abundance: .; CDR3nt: TGCGCCAGCAGTATGGACGGAGGGAATGAAAAACTGTTTTTT; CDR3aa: CASSMDGGNEKLFF
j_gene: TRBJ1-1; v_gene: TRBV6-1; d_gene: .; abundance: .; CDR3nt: TGTGCCAGCAGTACCCAGGGAAACACTGAAGCTTTCTTT; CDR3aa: CASSTQGNTEAFF
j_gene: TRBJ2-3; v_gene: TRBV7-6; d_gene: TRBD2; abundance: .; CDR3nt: TGTGCCAGCAGCCGCGGGGCTCAAGCGGGAGTGAACACAGATACGCAGTATTTT; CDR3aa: CASSRGAQAGVNTDTQYF
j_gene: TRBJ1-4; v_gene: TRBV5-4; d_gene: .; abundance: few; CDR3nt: TGTGCCAGCAGCCTCCGCTGGGGGGTTGATAATGAAAAACTGTTTTTT; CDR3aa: CASSLRWGVDNEKLFF
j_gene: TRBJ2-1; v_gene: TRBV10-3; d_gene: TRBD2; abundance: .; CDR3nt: TGTGCCATCTCCCAAGGGACTAGCGGGAGATGGGGTGAGCAGTTCTTC; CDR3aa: CAISQGTSGRWGEQFF
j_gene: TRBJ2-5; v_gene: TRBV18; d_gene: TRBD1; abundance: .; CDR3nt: TGTGCCAGCTCCATTAGCCAGGGGGCTAGAGAGACCCAGTACTTC; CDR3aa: CASSISQGARETQYF
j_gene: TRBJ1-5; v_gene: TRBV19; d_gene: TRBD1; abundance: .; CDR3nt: TGTGCCAGTAGTATCATGATGGGACAGGGCAATCAGCCCCAGCATTTT; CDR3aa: CASSIMMGQGNQPQHF
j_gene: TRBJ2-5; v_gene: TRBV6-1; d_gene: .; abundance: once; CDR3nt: TGTGCCAGCAGTGGGTCGACGGCAGGGAAAGAGACCCAGTACTTC; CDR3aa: CASSGSTAGKETQYF
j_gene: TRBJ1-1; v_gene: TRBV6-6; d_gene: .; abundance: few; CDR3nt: TGTGCCAGCAGTTACTCCGGACAGCAGGAAGCTTTCTTT; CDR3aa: CASSYSGQQEAFF
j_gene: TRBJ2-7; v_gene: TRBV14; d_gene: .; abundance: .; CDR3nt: TGTGCCAGCAGCCACCGGGTCCCCCGGGAGCAGTACTTC; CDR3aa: CASSHRVPREQYF